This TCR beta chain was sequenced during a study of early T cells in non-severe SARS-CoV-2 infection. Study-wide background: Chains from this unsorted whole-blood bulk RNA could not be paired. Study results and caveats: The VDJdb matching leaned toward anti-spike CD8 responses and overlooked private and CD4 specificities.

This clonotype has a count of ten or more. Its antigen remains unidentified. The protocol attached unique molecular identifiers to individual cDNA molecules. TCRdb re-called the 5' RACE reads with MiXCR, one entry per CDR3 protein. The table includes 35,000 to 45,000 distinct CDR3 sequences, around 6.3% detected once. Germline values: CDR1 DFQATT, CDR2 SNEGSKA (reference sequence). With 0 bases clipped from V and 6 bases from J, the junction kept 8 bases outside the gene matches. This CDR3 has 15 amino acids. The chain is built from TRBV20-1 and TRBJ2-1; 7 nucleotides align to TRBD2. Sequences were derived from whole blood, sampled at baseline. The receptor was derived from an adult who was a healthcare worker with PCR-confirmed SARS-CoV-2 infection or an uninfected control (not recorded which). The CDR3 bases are TGCAGTGCTAGAGATCGACTAGCTAGGGGCAATGAGCAGTTCTTC. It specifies CSARDRLARGNEQFF.